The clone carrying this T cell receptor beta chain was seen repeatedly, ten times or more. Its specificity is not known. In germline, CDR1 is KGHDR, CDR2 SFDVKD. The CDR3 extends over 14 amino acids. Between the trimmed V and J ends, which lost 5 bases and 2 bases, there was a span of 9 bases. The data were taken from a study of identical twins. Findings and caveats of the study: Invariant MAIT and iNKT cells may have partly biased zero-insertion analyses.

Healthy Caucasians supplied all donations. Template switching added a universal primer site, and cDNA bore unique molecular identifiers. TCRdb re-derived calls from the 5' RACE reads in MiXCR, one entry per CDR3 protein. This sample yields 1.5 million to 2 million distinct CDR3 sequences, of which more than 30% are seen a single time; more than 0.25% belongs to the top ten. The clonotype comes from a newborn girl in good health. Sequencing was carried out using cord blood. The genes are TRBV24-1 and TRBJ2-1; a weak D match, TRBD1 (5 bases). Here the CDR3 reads CATSADTPYNEQFF. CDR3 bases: TGTGCCACCAGTGCGGACACTCCCTACAATGAGCAGTTCTTC.